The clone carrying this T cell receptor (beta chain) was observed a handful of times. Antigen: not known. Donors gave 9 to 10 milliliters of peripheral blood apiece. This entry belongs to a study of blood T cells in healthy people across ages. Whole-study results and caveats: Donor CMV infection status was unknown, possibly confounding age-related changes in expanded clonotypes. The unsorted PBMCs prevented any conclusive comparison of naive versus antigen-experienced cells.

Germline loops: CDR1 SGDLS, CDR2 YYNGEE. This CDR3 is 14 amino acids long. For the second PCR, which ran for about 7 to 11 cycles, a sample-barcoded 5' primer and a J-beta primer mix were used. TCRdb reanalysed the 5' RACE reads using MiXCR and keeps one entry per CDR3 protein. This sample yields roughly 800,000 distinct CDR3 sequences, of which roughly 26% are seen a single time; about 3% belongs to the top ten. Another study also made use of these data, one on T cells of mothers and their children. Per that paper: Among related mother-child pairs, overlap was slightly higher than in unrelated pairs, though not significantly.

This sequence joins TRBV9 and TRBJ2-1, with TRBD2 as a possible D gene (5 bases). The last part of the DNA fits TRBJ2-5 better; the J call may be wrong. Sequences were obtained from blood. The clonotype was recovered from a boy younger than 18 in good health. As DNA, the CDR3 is TGTGCCAGCAGCGTTCGGACCGACTATGGGACCCAGTACTTC. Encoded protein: CASSVRTDYGTQYF.